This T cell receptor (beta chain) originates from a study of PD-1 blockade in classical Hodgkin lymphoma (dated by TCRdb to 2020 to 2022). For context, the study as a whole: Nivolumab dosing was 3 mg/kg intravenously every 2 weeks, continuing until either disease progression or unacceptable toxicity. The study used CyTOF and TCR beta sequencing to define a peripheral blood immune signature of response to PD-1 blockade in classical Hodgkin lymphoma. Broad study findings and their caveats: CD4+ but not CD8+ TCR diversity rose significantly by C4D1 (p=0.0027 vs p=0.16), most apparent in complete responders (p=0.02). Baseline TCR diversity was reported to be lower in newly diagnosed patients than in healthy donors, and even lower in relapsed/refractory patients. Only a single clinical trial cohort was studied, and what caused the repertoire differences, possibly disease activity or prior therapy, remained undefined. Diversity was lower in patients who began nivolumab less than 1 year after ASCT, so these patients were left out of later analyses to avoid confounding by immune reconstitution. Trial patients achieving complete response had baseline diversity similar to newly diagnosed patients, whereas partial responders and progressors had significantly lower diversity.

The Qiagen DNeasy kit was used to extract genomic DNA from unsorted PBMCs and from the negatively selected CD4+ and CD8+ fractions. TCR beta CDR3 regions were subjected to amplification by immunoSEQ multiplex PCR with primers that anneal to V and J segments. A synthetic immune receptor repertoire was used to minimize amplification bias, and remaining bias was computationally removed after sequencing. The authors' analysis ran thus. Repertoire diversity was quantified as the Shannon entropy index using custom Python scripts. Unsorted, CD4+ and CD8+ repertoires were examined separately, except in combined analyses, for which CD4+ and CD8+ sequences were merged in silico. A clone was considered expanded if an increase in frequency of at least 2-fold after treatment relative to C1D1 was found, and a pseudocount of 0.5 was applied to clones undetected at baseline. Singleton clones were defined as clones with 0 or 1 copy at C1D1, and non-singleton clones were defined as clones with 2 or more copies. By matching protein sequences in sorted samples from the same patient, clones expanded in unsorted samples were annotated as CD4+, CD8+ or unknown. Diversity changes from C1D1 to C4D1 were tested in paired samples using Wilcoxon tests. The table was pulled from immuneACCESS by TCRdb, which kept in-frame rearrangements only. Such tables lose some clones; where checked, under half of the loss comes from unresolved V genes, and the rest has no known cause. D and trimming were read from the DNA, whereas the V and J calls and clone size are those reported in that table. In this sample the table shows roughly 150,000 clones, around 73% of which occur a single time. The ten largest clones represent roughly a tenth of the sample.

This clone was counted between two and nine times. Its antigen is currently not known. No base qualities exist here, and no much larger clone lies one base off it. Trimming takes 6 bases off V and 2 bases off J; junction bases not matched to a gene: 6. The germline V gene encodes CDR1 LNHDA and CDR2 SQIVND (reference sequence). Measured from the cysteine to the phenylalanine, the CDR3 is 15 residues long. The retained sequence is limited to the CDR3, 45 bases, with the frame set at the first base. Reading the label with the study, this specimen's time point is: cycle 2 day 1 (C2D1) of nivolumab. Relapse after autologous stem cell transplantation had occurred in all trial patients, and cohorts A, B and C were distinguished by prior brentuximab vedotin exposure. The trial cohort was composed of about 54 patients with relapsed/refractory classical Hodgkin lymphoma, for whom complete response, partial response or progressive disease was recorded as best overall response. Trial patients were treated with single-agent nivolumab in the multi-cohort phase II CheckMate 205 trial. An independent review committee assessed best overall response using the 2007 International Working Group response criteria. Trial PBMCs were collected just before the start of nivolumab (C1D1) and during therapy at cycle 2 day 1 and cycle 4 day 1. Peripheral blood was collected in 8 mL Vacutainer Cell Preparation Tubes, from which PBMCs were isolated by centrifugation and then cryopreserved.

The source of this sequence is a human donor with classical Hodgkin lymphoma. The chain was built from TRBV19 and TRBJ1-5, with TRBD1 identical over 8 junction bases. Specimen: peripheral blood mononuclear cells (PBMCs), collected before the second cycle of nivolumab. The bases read TGTGCCAGTAGCGACAGGGGCTCGGGCAATCAGCCCCAGCATTTT. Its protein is CASSDRGSGNQPQHF.